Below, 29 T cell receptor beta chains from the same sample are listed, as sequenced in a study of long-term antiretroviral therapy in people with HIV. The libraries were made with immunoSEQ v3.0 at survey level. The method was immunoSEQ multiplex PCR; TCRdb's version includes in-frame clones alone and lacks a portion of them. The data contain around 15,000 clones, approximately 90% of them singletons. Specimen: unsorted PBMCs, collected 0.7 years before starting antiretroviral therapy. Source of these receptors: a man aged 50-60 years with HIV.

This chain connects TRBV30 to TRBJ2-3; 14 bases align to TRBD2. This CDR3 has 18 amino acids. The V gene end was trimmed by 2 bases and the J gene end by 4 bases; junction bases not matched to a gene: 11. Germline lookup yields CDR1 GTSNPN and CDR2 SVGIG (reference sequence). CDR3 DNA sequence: TGTGCCTGGAGTTTACTCGGACTAGCGGGAGGTAGGGCAGATACGCAGTATTTT. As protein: CAWSLLGLAGGRADTQYF.

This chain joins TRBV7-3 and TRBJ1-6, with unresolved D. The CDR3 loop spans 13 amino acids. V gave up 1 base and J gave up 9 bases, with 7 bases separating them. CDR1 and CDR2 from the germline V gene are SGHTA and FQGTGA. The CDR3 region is CASSLRSGSPLHF. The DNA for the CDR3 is TGTGCCAGCAGCTTAAGGTCCGGTTCACCCCTCCACTTT.

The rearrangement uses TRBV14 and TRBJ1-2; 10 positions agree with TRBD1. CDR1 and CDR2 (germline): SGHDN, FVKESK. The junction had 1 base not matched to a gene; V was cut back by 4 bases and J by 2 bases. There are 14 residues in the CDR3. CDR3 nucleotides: TGTGCCAGCAGCCCGGGACAGGGGAACTATGGCTACACCTTC. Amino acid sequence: CASSPGQGNYGYTF.

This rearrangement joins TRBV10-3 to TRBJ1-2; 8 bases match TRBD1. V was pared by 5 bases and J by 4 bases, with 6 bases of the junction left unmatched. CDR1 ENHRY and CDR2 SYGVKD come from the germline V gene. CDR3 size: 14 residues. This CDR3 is CAISSGQGRYGYTF. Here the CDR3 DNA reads TGTGCCATCAGTAGCGGACAGGGACGCTATGGCTACACCTTC.

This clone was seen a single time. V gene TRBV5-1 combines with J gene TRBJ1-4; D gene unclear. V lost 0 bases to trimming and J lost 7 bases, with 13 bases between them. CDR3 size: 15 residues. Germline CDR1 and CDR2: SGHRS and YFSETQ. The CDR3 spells CASSLESARGEKLFF. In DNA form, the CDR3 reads TGCGCCAGCAGCTTGGAGAGTGCCCGGGGTGAAAAACTGTTTTTT.

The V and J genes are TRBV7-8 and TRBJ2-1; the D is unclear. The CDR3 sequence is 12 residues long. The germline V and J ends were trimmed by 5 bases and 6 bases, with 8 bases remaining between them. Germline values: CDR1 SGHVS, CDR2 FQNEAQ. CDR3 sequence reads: CASSPGSNEQFF. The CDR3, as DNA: TGTGCCAGCAGCCCAGGAAGCAATGAGCAGTTCTTC.

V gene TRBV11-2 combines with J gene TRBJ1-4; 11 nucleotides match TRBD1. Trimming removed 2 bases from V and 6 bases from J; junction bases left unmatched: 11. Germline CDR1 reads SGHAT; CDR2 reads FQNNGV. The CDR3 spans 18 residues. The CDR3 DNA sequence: TGTGCCAGCAGCTTAATTTGGCCCGGACAGGGGGCAGATGAAAAACTGTTTTTT. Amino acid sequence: CASSLIWPGQGADEKLFF. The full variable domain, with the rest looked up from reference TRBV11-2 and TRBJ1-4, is EAGVAQSPRYKIIEKRQSVAFWCNPISGHATLYWYQQILGQGPKLLIQFQNNGVVDDSQLPKDRFSAERLKGVDSTLKIQPAKLEDSAVYLCASSLIWPGQGADEKLFFGSGTQLSVL.

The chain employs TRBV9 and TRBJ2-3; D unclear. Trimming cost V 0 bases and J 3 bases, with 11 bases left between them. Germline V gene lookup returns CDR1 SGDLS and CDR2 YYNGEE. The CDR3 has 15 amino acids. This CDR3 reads CASSVGYSQTDTQYF. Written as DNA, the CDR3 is TGTGCCAGCAGCGTAGGGTATAGCCAAACAGATACGCAGTATTTT.

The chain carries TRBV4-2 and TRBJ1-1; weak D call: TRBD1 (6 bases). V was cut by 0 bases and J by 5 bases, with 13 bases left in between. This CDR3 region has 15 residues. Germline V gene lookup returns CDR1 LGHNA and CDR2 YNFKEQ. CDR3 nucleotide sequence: TGTGCCAGCAGCCAAGAATGGGGGGCGCAAACTGAAGCTTTCTTT. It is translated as CASSQEWGAQTEAFF.

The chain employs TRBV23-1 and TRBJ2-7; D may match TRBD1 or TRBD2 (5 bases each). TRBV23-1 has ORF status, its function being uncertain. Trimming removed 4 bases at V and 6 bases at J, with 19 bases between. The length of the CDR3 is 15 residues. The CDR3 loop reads CASSPLRVLGVEQYF. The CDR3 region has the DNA TGCGCCAGCAGTCCCCTTAGGGTTTTGGGGGTCGAGCAGTACTTC.

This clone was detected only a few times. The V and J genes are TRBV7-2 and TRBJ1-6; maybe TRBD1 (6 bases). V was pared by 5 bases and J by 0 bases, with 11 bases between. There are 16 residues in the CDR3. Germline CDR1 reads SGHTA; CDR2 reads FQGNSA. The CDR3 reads CASSGRGSSYNSPLHF. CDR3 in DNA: TGTGCCAGCAGCGGGAGGGGGAGCTCCTATAATTCACCCCTCCACTTT.

CDR3 nucleotide sequence: TGTGCCAGCAGCTTAGGGGGACTAGCAAAAGAGCAGTACTTC. This translates into CASSLGGLAKEQYF. The V call is TRBV7-9, the J call TRBJ2-7, with TRBD2 matching over 9 bases. Germline-derived CDR1 and CDR2 are SEHNR and FQNEAQ (reference sequence). This CDR3 comprises 14 residues. V lost 1 base, J lost 7 bases, and 5 bases stayed unmatched. The full variable domain, its missing parts supplied by reference TRBV7-9 and TRBJ2-7, is DTGVSQNPRHKITKRGQNVTFRCDPISEHNRLYWYRQTLGQGPEFLTYFQNEAQLEKSRLLSDRFSAERPKGSFSTLEIQRTEQGDSAMYLCASSLGGLAKEQYFGPGTRLTVT.

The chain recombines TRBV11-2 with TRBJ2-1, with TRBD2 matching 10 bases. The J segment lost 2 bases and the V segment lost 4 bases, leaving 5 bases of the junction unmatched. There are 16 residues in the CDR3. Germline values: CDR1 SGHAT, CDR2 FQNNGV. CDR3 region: CASSSSGGSPYNEQFF. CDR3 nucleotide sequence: TGTGCCAGCAGCTCTAGCGGGGGCTCCCCCTACAATGAGCAGTTCTTC.

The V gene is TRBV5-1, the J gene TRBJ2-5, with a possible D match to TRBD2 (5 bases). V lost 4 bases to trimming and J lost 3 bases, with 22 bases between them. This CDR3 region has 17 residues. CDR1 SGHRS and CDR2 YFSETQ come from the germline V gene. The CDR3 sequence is CASSLSLRLADKETQYF. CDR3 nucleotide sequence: TGCGCCAGCAGCCTATCCCTGAGGCTAGCCGATAAAGAGACCCAGTACTTC.

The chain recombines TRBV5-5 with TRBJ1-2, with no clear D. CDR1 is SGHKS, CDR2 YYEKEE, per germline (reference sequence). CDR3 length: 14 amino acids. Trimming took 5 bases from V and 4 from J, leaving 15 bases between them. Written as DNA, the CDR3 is TGTGCCAGCAGTACGCCCCATCTCTTCTATGGCTACACCTTC. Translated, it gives CASSTPHLFYGYTF.

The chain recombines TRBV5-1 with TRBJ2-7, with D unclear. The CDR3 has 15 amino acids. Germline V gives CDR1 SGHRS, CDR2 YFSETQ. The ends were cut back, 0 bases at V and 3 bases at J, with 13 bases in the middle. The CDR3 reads CASSLVVGGNYEQYF. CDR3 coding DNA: TGCGCCAGCAGCTTGGTGGTGGGCGGAAACTACGAGCAGTACTTC. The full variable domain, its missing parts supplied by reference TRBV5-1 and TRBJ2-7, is KAGVTQTPRYLIKTRGQQVTLSCSPISGHRSVSWYQQTPGQGLQFLFEYFSETQRNKGNFPGRFSGRQFSNSRSEMNVSTLELGDSALYLCASSLVVGGNYEQYFGPGTRLTVT.

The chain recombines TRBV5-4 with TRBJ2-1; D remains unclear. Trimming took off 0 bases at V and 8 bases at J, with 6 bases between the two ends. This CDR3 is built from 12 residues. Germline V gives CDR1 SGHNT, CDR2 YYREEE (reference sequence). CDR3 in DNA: TGTGCCAGCAGCTTGGTTGGCTATGAGCAGTTCTTC. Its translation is CASSLVGYEQFF.

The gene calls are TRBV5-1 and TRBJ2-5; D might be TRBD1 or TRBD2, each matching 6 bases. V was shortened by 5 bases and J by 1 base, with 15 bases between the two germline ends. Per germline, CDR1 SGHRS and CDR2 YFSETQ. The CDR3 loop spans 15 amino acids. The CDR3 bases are TGCGCCAGCAGAGCTGAGTCGGGGGCCCAAGAGACCCAGTACTTC. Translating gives CASRAESGAQETQYF.

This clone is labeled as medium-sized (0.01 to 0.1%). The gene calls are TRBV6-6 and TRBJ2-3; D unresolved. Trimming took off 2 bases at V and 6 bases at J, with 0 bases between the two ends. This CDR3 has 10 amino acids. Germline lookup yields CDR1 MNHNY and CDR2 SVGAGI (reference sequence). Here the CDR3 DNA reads TGTGCCAGCAGTTACGATACGCAGTATTTT. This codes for CASSYDTQYF.

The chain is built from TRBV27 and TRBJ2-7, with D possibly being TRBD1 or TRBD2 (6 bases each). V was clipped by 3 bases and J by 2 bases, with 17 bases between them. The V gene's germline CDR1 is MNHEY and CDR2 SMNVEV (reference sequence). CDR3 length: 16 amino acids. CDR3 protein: CASSFVGGGRAYEQYF. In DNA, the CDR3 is TGTGCCAGCAGTTTCGTGGGTGGGGGGCGCGCCTACGAGCAGTACTTC.

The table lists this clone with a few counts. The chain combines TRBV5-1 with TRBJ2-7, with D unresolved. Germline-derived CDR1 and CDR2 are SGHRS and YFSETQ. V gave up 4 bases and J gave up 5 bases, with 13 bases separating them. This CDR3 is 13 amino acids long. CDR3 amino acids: CASSTPLPHEQYF. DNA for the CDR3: TGCGCCAGCAGCACACCCCTCCCTCACGAGCAGTACTTC.

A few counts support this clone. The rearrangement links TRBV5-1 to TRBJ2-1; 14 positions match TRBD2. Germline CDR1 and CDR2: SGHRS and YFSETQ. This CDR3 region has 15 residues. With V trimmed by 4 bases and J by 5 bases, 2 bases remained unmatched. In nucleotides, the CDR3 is TGCGCCAGCAGCGAGACTAGCGGGGGGGACAATGAGCAGTTCTTC. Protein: CASSETSGGDNEQFF. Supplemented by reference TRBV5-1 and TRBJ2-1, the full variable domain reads KAGVTQTPRYLIKTRGQQVTLSCSPISGHRSVSWYQQTPGQGLQFLFEYFSETQRNKGNFPGRFSGRQFSNSRSEMNVSTLELGDSALYLCASSETSGGDNEQFFGPGTRLTVL.

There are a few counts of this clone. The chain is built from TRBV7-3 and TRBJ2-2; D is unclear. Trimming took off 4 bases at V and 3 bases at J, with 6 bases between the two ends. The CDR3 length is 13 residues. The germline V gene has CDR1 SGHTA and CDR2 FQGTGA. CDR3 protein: CASSYRDTGELFF. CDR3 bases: TGTGCCAGCAGCTATAGGGACACCGGGGAGCTGTTTTTT.

Here the CDR3 DNA reads TGTGCCATCAGTGACGTGGCTAGCGGGCACGACTACAATGAGCAGTTCTTC. Residues: CAISDVASGHDYNEQFF. This rearrangement joins TRBV10-3 to TRBJ2-1; 8 bases match TRBD2. V gave up 3 bases and J gave up 3 bases; unmatched junction bases: 10. The CDR3 covers 17 residues. Germline V gene data show CDR1 as ENHRY and CDR2 as SYGVKD.

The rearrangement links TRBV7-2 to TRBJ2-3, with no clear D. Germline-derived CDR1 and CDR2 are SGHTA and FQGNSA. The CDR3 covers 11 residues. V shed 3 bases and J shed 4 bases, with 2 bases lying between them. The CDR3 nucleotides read TGTGCCAGCAGCTTTTCAGATACGCAGTATTTT. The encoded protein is CASSFSDTQYF.

The CDR3 region is CASSQFKGVRTGELFF. CDR3 nucleotides: TGCGCCAGCAGCCAATTTAAGGGTGTACGGACCGGGGAGCTGTTTTTT. The V call is TRBV4-3, the J call TRBJ2-2, with D unclear. The length of the CDR3 is 16 residues. Germline V gene lookup returns CDR1 LGHNA and CDR2 YSLEER. Trimming cost V 2 bases and J 5 bases, with 15 bases left between them.

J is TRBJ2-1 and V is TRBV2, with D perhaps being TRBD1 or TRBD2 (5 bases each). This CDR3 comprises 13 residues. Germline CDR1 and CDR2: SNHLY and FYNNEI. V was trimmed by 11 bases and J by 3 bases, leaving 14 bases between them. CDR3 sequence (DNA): TGTGCCGGGGTGAGGGGTCTCTACAATGAGCAGTTCTTC. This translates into CAGVRGLYNEQFF. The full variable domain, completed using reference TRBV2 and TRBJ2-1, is EPEVTQTPSHQVTQMGQEVILRCVPISNHLYFYWYRQILGQKVEFLVSFYNNEISEKSEIFDDQFSVERPDGSNFTLKIRSTKLEDSAMYFCAGVRGLYNEQFFGPGTRLTVL.

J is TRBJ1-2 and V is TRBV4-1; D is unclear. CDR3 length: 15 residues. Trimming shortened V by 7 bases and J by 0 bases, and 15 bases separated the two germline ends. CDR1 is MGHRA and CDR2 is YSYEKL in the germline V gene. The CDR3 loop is CASTLGGEANYGYTF. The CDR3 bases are TGCGCCAGCACCCTGGGTGGAGAAGCTAACTATGGCTACACCTTC.

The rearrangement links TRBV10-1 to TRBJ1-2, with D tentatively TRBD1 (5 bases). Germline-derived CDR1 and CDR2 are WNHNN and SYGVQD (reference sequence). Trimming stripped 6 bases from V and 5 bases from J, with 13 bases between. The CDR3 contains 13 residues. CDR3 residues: CASSPQSGYGYTF. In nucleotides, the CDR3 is TGCGCCAGCAGCCCCCAGTCAGGGTATGGCTACACCTTC.